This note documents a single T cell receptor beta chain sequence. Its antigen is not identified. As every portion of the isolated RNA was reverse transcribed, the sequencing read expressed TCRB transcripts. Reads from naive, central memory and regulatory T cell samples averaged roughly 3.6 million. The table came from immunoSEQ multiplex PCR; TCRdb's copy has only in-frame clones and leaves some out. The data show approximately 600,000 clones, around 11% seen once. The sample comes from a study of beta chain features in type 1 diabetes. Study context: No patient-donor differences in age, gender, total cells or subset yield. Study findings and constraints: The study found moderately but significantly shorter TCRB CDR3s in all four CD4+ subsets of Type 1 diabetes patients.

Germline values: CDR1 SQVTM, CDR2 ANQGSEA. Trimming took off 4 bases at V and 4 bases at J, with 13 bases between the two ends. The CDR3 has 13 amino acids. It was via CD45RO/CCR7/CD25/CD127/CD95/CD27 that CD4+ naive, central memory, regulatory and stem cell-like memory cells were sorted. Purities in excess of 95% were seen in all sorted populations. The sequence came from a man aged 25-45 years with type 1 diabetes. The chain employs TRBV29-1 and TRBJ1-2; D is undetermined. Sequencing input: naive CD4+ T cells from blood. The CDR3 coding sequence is TGCAGCGTTGTAGCAGTGGGATCCTATGGCTACACCTTC. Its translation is CSVVAVGSYGYTF. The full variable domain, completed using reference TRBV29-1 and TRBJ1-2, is SAVISQKPSRDICQRGTSLTIQCQVDSQVTMMFWYRQQPGQSLTLIATANQGSEATYESGFVIDKFPISRPNLTFSTLTVSNMSPEDSSIYLCSVVAVGSYGYTFGSGTRLTVV.